This T cell receptor beta chain originates from a study of chemoradiotherapy in HPV16-positive cancers (dated by TCRdb to between 2021 and 2022). About the full investigation: Candidate HPV-specific T-cell clones and common TCR motifs were defined by functional T-cell assays performed on cells from two HPV16-positive patients. The study set out to ask whether T-cell immunity against the HPV oncoproteins E6 and E7 changes over the course of chemoradiotherapy and whether that immunity affects survival. The candidate HPV-specific TCRs and motifs were subsequently tracked in TCR repertoires obtained from some 90 patients with HPV-related cancers. Summary of the overall study and its limitations: In HPV16-positive patients, expansion of HPV-responsive T cells during chemoradiotherapy was found to be associated with improved recurrence-free survival. Expansion of candidate HPV-specific clones and E7-related TCR motifs was observed in the tumor microenvironment during treatment, whereas no such expansion was observed for non-HPV-specific T cells. The functional definition of HPV-specific T cells came from only a couple of HPV16-positive patients, and the survival association was reported for HPV16-positive patients.

Repertoires were sampled repeatedly over the course of chemoradiotherapy so that clonal expansion in the tumor microenvironment could be followed. This clone has only a few counts. What antigen it recognizes has not been identified. Within one base of it there is no much larger clone, and no base qualities were kept. Library creation used the immunoSEQ multiplex PCR assay. The source is immuneACCESS, and TCRdb retained only in-frame sequences with V and J called. Part of the clones is not carried over; for the studies checked, unresolved V genes explain less than half of this, and the remainder is unexplained. The sample data list nearly 2,000 clones, and roughly four fifths of these were observed just once. The ten biggest clones cover 9.5% to 10% of the sample. The CDR3 holds 13 amino acids from the cysteine to the phenylalanine. This entry keeps only the CDR3 DNA: 39 bases, framed from base 1. Taken from the germline V gene (reference sequence), the CDR1 and CDR2 loops are PRHDT and FYEKMQ. Deletion took 6 bases off V and 1 base off J, with a span of 9 bases between the germline ends.

The sequence links TRBV13 to TRBJ1-1; the D gene is possibly TRBD1, with 5 bases matching. This TCR derives from a human donor with HPV-associated anogenital cancer. Source: tumor tissue, taken from a patient who underwent chemoradiotherapy. Here is the DNA: TGTGCCAGCAGGGAGACAGCGAACACTGAAGCTTTCTTT. The translation is CASRETANTEAFF.